These 28 T cell receptor beta chains came from one sample sequenced in a study of shared clonotypes between healthy human individuals. Data came from immunoSEQ multiplex PCR; TCRdb stores just in-frame clones and leaves some out. The sample includes 2 million to 3 million clones, roughly 93% seen only once; the top ten take more than 0.35%. What was sequenced was naive CD4+ T cells from PBMCs. Subset in this sample: CD45RA+ positively selected. The receptor source for this set is a man aged 18 to 35 in good health. Some clones in this sample may be carry-over from other donors' samples.

V is TRBV7-6 and J is TRBJ1-2, with D perhaps TRBD1 (5 bases). The germline V and J ends were trimmed by 1 base and 7 bases, with 16 bases remaining between them. This CDR3 is built from 15 residues. Germline lookup yields CDR1 SGHVS and CDR2 FNYEAQ. This chain's CDR3 is CASSLGFGRVSGYTF. Here the CDR3 DNA reads TGTGCCAGCAGCTTAGGTTTCGGCAGGGTGTCTGGCTACACCTTC.

This clone appeared once. The gene calls are TRBV18 and TRBJ2-3; 7 nucleotides line up with TRBD1. This CDR3 spans 17 amino acids. CDR1 and CDR2 (germline): KGHSH, LQKENI. Unmatched junction bases numbered 11, after V lost 3 bases and J lost 2 bases. This chain's CDR3 is CASSPLATGTATDTQYF. The DNA for the CDR3 is TGTGCCAGCTCACCTTTGGCCACCGGGACAGCCACAGATACGCAGTATTTT. Full variable domain (outside the CDR3, taken from reference TRBV18 and TRBJ2-3): NAGVMQNPRHLVRRRGQEARLRCSPMKGHSHVYWYRQLPEEGLKFMVYLQKENIIDESGMPKERFSAEFPKEGPSILRIQQVVRGDSAAYFCASSPLATGTATDTQYFGPGTRLTVL.

V and J are TRBV6-4 and TRBJ2-7, with TRBD2 identical over 11 bases. From germline, CDR1 is MRHNA and CDR2 SNTAGT. The CDR3 is 19 amino acids. The J segment lost 5 bases and the V segment lost 3 bases, leaving 18 bases of the junction unmatched. CDR3 amino acids: CASSDPRTSGPRWNDEQYF. For the CDR3, the DNA is TGTGCCAGCAGTGATCCCAGGACTAGCGGGCCCCGATGGAACGACGAGCAGTACTTC.

V gene TRBV19 combines with J gene TRBJ2-1; D ambiguous. V lost 4 bases, J lost 5 bases, and 9 bases lay in between. Germline values: CDR1 LNHDA, CDR2 SQIVND (reference sequence). This CDR3 is built from 13 residues. The CDR3 here is CASSKQLNNEQFF. CDR3 coding DNA: TGTGCCAGTAGTAAACAGCTCAACAATGAGCAGTTCTTC.

This clone was observed once. The rearrangement links TRBV18 to TRBJ1-3; D is possibly TRBD1 (5 bases). Trimming shortened V by 3 bases and J by 2 bases, and 11 bases separated the two germline ends. Per the germline V gene, CDR1 is KGHSH and CDR2 is LQKENI. The CDR3 is 15 residues long. Here the CDR3 DNA reads TGTGCCAGCTCACCGCCGGTGGGGGCTGGAAACACCATATATTTT. Amino acid sequence: CASSPPVGAGNTIYF.

The gene calls are TRBV14 and TRBJ1-1; D unresolved. This CDR3 spans 13 amino acids. V was pared by 0 bases and J by 4 bases, with 6 bases between. Germline-derived CDR1 and CDR2 are SGHDN and FVKESK. DNA for the CDR3: TGTGCCAGCAGCCAAGATTACGTCACTGAAGCTTTCTTT. This codes for CASSQDYVTEAFF.

This clone has only one observation. J is TRBJ2-7 and V is TRBV5-4, with 9 bases aligning to TRBD2. V lost 5 bases and J lost 6; bases outside the gene matches: 9. The CDR3 extends over 14 amino acids. Germline CDR1 is SGHNT and CDR2 is YYREEE (reference sequence). Here the CDR3 DNA reads TGTGCCAGCAGTACCGGACAGACTAGCGGCGAGCAGTACTTC. Its translation: CASSTGQTSGEQYF.

The chain is built from TRBV7-2 and TRBJ2-7; no firm D call. This CDR3 is 16 amino acids long. The ends were cut back, 2 bases at V and 5 bases at J, with 19 bases in the middle. Germline CDR1 reads SGHTA; CDR2 reads FQGNSA. The CDR3 sequence: CASSLQLWGGSHEQYF. For the CDR3, the DNA is TGTGCCAGCAGCTTACAGTTGTGGGGTGGAAGCCACGAGCAGTACTTC.

The chain has TRBV4-3 and TRBJ1-3, with TRBD1 matching 7 bases. This CDR3 comprises 17 residues. Per the germline V gene, CDR1 is LGHNA and CDR2 is YSLEER. V lost 0 bases, J lost 0 bases, and 5 bases stayed unmatched. CDR3 DNA sequence: TGCGCCAGCAGCCAAGATCCCCCAGGGGGCTCTGGAAACACCATATATTTT. It specifies CASSQDPPGGSGNTIYF.

Written as DNA, the CDR3 is TGTGCCAGCAGTCCCCCCCCGGGACTAGGAGGATACGAGCAGTACTTC. Its protein product is CASSPPPGLGGYEQYF. The chain employs TRBV25-1 and TRBJ2-7; 8 nucleotides agree with TRBD2. Trimming removed 5 bases from V and 4 bases from J; junction bases left unmatched: 13. CDR3 length equals 16 residues. CDR1 and CDR2 from the germline V gene are MGHDK and SYGVNS.

The chain couples TRBV29-1 to TRBJ1-1; D gene uncertain. CDR3 length equals 15 residues. Between the trimmed V and J ends, which lost 8 bases and 1 base, there was a span of 20 bases. Germline V lookup: CDR1 SQVTM, CDR2 ANQGSEA. The CDR3 sequence is CSIAFGSGRNTEAFF. CDR3 DNA: TGCAGCATAGCTTTTGGAAGTGGCAGGAACACTGAAGCTTTCTTT.

The rearrangement joins TRBV5-5 to TRBJ1-2; TRBD1 agrees at 8 bases. CDR1 SGHKS and CDR2 YYEKEE come from the germline V gene (reference sequence). V trimming: 1 base; J trimming: 3 bases; junction bases outside the gene matches: 2. The CDR3 is made up of 14 amino acids. The CDR3 reads CASSLMGQDYGYTF. CDR3 coding DNA: TGTGCCAGCAGCTTGATGGGACAGGACTATGGCTACACCTTC.

The rearrangement uses TRBV30 and TRBJ2-2; weak D call: TRBD1 (6 bases). There are 12 residues in the CDR3. Between the trimmed V and J ends, which lost 4 bases and 4 bases, there was a span of 7 bases. Germline CDR1 reads GTSNPN; CDR2 reads SVGIG (reference sequence). The chain's CDR3 is CAWTGATGELFF. CDR3 nucleotides: TGTGCCTGGACAGGGGCCACCGGGGAGCTGTTTTTT.

This clone appeared a few times. The genes are TRBV30 and TRBJ1-5; D perhaps matches TRBD1 (6 bases). V was pared by 3 bases and J by 1 base, with 16 bases between. Germline V gene data show CDR1 as GTSNPN and CDR2 as SVGIG (reference sequence). This CDR3 is 16 amino acids long. The CDR3 here is CAWRAYGTISNQPQHF. CDR3 DNA sequence: TGTGCCTGGAGGGCGTATGGGACAATAAGCAATCAGCCCCAGCATTTT. Together with reference TRBV30 and TRBJ1-5, the CDR3 gives the full variable domain: SQTIHQWPATLVQPVGSPLSLECTVEGTSNPNLYWYRQAAGRGLQLLFYSVGIGQISSEVPQNLSASRPQDRQFILSSKKLLLSDSGFYLCAWRAYGTISNQPQHFGDGTRLSIL.

Comment on this clone: Other nucleotide sequences from this sample produce the same CDR3. This rearrangement joins TRBV5-1 to TRBJ2-1, with 14 bases lining up with TRBD2. Looked up from germline, CDR1 is SGHRS and CDR2 is YFSETQ. The trim removed 0 bases at V and 8 bases at J, leaving 1 base unmatched. CDR3 length equals 15 residues. The CDR3 protein is CASSLGLAGGDEQFF. The CDR3 DNA follows: TGCGCCAGCAGCTTGGGACTAGCGGGAGGGGATGAGCAGTTCTTC.

The rearrangement uses TRBV7-3 and TRBJ1-2; D unresolved. The CDR3 is 16 amino acids. Germline CDR1 reads SGHTA; CDR2 reads FQGTGA. Trimming shortened V by 4 bases and J by 3 bases, and 18 bases separated the two germline ends. The CDR3 DNA follows: TGTGCCAGCAGCTCCAACATTGGAAGCGGACACTATGGCTACACCTTC. This gives the protein CASSSNIGSGHYGYTF.

V usage is TRBV10-3 and J usage is TRBJ2-2, with 7 positions matching TRBD2. CDR3 length: 15 amino acids. V was clipped by 8 bases and J by 3 bases; unmatched bases: 9. Germline V gives CDR1 ENHRY, CDR2 SYGVKD. Here the CDR3 reads CAIGGGSVYTGELFF. CDR3 nucleotide sequence: TGTGCCATCGGTGGCGGGAGTGTCTACACCGGGGAGCTGTTTTTT.

This clone was detected a few times. V usage is TRBV7-9 and J usage is TRBJ1-1, with 7 bases lining up with TRBD1. Germline CDR1 and CDR2: SEHNR and FQNEAQ (reference sequence). The CDR3 totals 16 residues. The trim removed 3 bases at V and 2 bases at J, leaving 9 bases unmatched. Here the CDR3 reads CASSFIGDRANTEAFF. Here the CDR3 DNA reads TGTGCCAGCAGCTTTATAGGAGACAGGGCTAACACTGAAGCTTTCTTT. The whole variable domain, filled in from reference TRBV7-9 and TRBJ1-1, reads DTGVSQNPRHKITKRGQNVTFRCDPISEHNRLYWYRQTLGQGPEFLTYFQNEAQLEKSRLLSDRFSAERPKGSFSTLEIQRTEQGDSAMYLCASSFIGDRANTEAFFGQGTRLTVV.

This clone has at least ten counts. This chain links TRBV5-1 with TRBJ1-1, with 7 positions matching TRBD1. The CDR3 loop spans 12 amino acids. Germline assignment: CDR1 SGHRS and CDR2 YFSETQ. V gave up 1 base and J gave up 7 bases; unmatched junction bases: 1. CDR3: CASSLNRGEAFF. As DNA, the CDR3 is TGCGCCAGCAGCTTGAACAGGGGTGAAGCTTTCTTT.

The J gene is TRBJ2-1, the V gene TRBV5-1, with TRBD2 as a possible D gene (6 bases). Trimming cost V 7 bases and J 5 bases, with 13 bases left between them. From germline, CDR1 is SGHRS and CDR2 YFSETQ. There are 13 residues in the CDR3. This CDR3 is CASRRGVDNEQFF. The CDR3 nucleotides read TGCGCCAGCCGTCGCGGGGTCGACAATGAGCAGTTCTTC.

As to this clone: Within the sample, other DNA sequences also encode this same CDR3. V usage is TRBV28 and J usage is TRBJ1-2, with D hard to call. CDR1 and CDR2 (germline): MDHEN, SYDVKM. This CDR3 region has 12 residues. Trimming took 1 base from V and 5 from J, leaving 5 bases between them. Here the CDR3 DNA reads TGTGCCAGCAGTTTATACCGATATGGCTACACCTTC. Its translation: CASSLYRYGYTF.

The chain is built from TRBV18 and TRBJ1-5; D unclear. Trimming pared 5 bases from V and 1 base from J, leaving 12 bases between. Germline V lookup: CDR1 KGHSH, CDR2 LQKENI. There are 15 residues in the CDR3. CDR3 DNA sequence: TGTGCCAGCTCAGAAAGGACGCGGAGCAATCAGCCCCAGCATTTT. Residues: CASSERTRSNQPQHF.

The chain uses TRBV5-1 and TRBJ2-1; 7 nucleotides agree with TRBD1. J lost 1 base, V lost 4 bases, and 5 bases had no gene match. Germline loops: CDR1 SGHRS, CDR2 YFSETQ. The CDR3 runs 15 residues. This chain's CDR3 is CASSVSDRSYNEQFF. In nucleotides, the CDR3 is TGCGCCAGCAGCGTATCGGACAGGTCCTACAATGAGCAGTTCTTC. The whole variable domain, filled in from reference TRBV5-1 and TRBJ2-1, reads KAGVTQTPRYLIKTRGQQVTLSCSPISGHRSVSWYQQTPGQGLQFLFEYFSETQRNKGNFPGRFSGRQFSNSRSEMNVSTLELGDSALYLCASSVSDRSYNEQFFGPGTRLTVL.

CDR3: CASSETGYGYTF. The CDR3, as DNA: TGTGCCAGCAGTGAGACAGGGTATGGCTACACCTTC. This sequence joins TRBV6-1 and TRBJ1-2, with 7 nucleotides matching TRBD1. From germline, CDR1 is MNHNS and CDR2 SASEGT. The V gene end was trimmed by 3 bases and the J gene end by 5 bases; junction bases not matched to a gene: 0. The CDR3 is made up of 12 amino acids.

The V and J genes are TRBV7-2 and TRBJ2-7; perhaps TRBD1 as D (5 bases). The CDR3 consists of 14 residues. Trimming shortened V by 3 bases and J by 1 base, and 10 bases separated the two germline ends. The germline CDR1 and CDR2 sequences are SGHTA and FQGNSA. CDR3: CASSLAGNSYEQYF. CDR3 sequence (DNA): TGTGCCAGCAGCTTGGCAGGGAATTCCTACGAGCAGTACTTC.

The chain links TRBV6-5 to TRBJ2-2; D possibly corresponds to TRBD1 (6 bases). Germline CDR1 is MNHEY and CDR2 is SVGAGI. The CDR3 runs 14 residues. Trimming left V 6 bases short and J 6 bases short, with 14 bases between. The CDR3 here is CASSWDTSPGELFF. Here the CDR3 DNA reads TGTGCCAGCAGCTGGGACACCAGCCCCGGGGAGCTGTTTTTT.

The rearrangement joins TRBV7-2 to TRBJ2-1; the D is unclear. This CDR3 is built from 16 residues. V was pared by 1 base and J by 2 bases, with 12 bases between. The germline V gene encodes CDR1 SGHTA and CDR2 FQGNSA. This CDR3 is CASSLELTQPYNEQFF. For the CDR3, the DNA is TGTGCCAGCAGCTTAGAACTTACCCAGCCCTACAATGAGCAGTTCTTC.

This chain uses TRBV28 with TRBJ1-5; TRBD1 might be the D (5 bases). V was cut by 5 bases and J by 0 bases, with 8 bases left in between. The CDR3 sequence is 14 residues long. The V gene's germline CDR1 is MDHEN and CDR2 SYDVKM. In DNA form, the CDR3 reads TGTGCCAGCAGTCAAGGGGATAGCAATCAGCCCCAGCATTTT. The encoded protein is CASSQGDSNQPQHF.